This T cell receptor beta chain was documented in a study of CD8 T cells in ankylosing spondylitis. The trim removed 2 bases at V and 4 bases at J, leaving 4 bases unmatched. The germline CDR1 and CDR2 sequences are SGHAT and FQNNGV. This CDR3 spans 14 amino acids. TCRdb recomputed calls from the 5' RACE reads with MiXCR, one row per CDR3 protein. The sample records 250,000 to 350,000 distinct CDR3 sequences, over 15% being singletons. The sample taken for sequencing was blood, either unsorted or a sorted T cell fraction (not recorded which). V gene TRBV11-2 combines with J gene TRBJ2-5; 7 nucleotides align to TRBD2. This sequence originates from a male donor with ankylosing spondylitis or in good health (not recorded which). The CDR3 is CASSLLSGGETQYF. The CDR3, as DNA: TGTGCCAGCAGCTTATTGTCGGGGGGAGAGACCCAGTACTTC. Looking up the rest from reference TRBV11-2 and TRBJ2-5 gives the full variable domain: EAGVAQSPRYKIIEKRQSVAFWCNPISGHATLYWYQQILGQGPKLLIQFQNNGVVDDSQLPKDRFSAERLKGVDSTLKIQPAKLEDSAVYLCASSLLSGGETQYFGPGTRLLVL.